The sequence of this T cell receptor (beta chain) was determined in a study of shared clonotypes between healthy human individuals. Across the whole study: Two women and a few men aged 18 to 49 served as donors.

The CDR3 covers 13 residues. V was clipped by 2 bases and J by 4 bases, with 11 bases between them. Germline assignment: CDR1 SQVTM and CDR2 ANQGSEA. The CD8 memory sample joined CD45RO+ cells and CCR7-negative CD45RA+ cells. The genomic DNA of each subset was split evenly across several immunoSEQ plates. Here immunoSEQ multiplex PCR was the method, and the copy in TCRdb shows in-frame clones only, minus some. The table has about 380,000 clones, about 97% seen once. The V call is TRBV29-1, the J call TRBJ1-2; D possibly corresponds to TRBD1 (5 bases). This clonotype was obtained from a man between 25 and 39 years old in good health. Sequenced sample: memory CD8+ T cells sorted from blood. Stated subset: CD45RO+ cells pooled with CCR7-negative TemRA cells. DNA of the CDR3: TGCAGCGTTGAAACGGCGACAGCCTATGGCTACACCTTC. Its translation: CSVETATAYGYTF.